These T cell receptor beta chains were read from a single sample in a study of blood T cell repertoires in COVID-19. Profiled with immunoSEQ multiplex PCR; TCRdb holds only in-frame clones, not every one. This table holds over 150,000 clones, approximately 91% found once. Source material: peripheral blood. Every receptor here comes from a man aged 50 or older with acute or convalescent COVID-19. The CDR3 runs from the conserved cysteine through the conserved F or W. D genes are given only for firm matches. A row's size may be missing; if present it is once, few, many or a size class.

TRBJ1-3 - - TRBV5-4 TGTGCCAGCAGCTTGGGACAGTATGGAAACACCATATATTTT CASSLGQYGNTIYF
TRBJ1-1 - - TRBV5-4 TGTGCCAGCAGCTTGGTCCAGGGTGGGGGCGAAGAAGCTTTCTTT CASSLVQGGGEEAFF
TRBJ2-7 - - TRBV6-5 TGTGCCAGCAGTTACTCGATAATCGGTACCTACGAGCAGTACTTC CASSYSIIGTYEQYF
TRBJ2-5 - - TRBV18 TGTGCCAGCTCACCACTGAGTCAGACCCAGTACTTC CASSPLSQTQYF
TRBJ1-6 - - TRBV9 TGTGCCAGCAGCGTAGCTCGTAGCTCACCCCTCCACTTT CASSVARSSPLHF
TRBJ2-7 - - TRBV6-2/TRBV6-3 TGTGCCAGCAGTTACGTGGACGACGGTCGGGGGACCTACGAGCAGTACTTC CASSYVDDGRGTYEQYF
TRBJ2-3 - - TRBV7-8 TGTGCCAGCAGCCCGCAGGGGCCCCGCACAGATACGCAGTATTTT CASSPQGPRTDTQYF
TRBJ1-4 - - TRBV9 TGTGCCAGCAGCGTAGAGACAACAACTAATGAAAAACTGTTTTTT CASSVETTTNEKLFF
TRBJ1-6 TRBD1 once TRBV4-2 TGTGCCAGCAGCCAAGGCAGGGGGCATAATTCACCCCTCCACTTT CASSQGRGHNSPLHF
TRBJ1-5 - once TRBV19 TGTGCCAGTAGTATAGGAGGATTCAATCAGCCCCAGCATTTT CASSIGGFNQPQHF
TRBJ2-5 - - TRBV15 TGTGCCACCAGCAGAGACCTAGGGGTGGAGACCCAGTACTTC CATSRDLGVETQYF
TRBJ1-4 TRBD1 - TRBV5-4 TGTGCCAGCAGCTTGGTCGTAACGGGACAGGGAGAAGAAAAACTGTTTTTT CASSLVVTGQGEEKLFF
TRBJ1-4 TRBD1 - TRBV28 TGTGCCAGCAGTACAGGGGCCATGGGTAATGAAAAACTGTTTTTT CASSTGAMGNEKLFF
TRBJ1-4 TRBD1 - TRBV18 TGTGCCAGCTCACCGGGACAGAATGAAAAACTGTTTTTT CASSPGQNEKLFF
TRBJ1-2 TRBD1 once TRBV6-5 TGTGCCAGCAGTACTCCGGGACAGGGGAGTAGCTACACCTTC CASSTPGQGSSYTF
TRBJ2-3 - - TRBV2 TGTGCCAGCAAACGGGTCATTAGCACAGATACGCAGTATTTT CASKRVISTDTQYF
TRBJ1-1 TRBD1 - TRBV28 TGTGCCAGCAGTTTTCCGGGACAGGGCAACACTGAAGCTTTCTTT CASSFPGQGNTEAFF
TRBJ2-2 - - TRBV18 TGTGCCAGCTCACCAGGTATAGACACCGGGGAGCTGTTTTTT CASSPGIDTGELFF
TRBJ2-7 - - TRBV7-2 TGTGCCAGCAGCTGGGCAGAAATAACTTACGAGCAGTACTTC CASSWAEITYEQYF
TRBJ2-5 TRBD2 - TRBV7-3 TGTGCCAGCAGCCCCTCGGGTAGCGGGCCTCCCGGGTCCCAGTACTTC CASSPSGSGPPGSQYF
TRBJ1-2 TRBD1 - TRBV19 TGTGCCAGTACCGCCCGGGACAGGCTTCGGGGCTACACCTTC CASTARDRLRGYTF
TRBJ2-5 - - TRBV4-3 TGCGCCAGCAGCCGAGGTTGGACTAACCAAGAGACCCAGTACTTC CASSRGWTNQETQYF
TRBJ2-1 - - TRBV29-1 TGCAGCGTCTTGAGGTCCAACTACAATGAGCAGTTCTTC CSVLRSNYNEQFF
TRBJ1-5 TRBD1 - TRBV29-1 TGCAGCATCCTGACAGGGGGAAGCAATCAGCCCCAGCATTTT CSILTGGSNQPQHF
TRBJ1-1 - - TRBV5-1 TGCGCCAGCAGCAGAACAGGGTTCTCTGAAGCTTTCTTT CASSRTGFSEAFF
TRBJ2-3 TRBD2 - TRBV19 TGTGCCAGTAGTTCGGGACTAGCGGGGGGGACCCCTAGCACAGATACGCAGTATTTT CASSSGLAGGTPSTDTQYF
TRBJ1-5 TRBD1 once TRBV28 TGTGCCAGCAGTCTCCCGGGGACAGCGGGCCAGCCCCAGCATTTT CASSLPGTAGQPQHF
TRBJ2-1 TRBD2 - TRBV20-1 TGCAGTGCTCGGACTAGCAATGAGCAGTTCTTC CSARTSNEQFF
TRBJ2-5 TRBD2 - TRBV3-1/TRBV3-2 TGTGCCAGCAGCCATTCTTGGGCGGGAGGGCACGAGACCCAGTACTTC CASSHSWAGGHETQYF
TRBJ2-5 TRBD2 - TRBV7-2 TGTGCCAGCAGCTTAGCGACGGGGGGTGTCGAGACCCAGTACTTC CASSLATGGVETQYF
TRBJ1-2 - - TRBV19 TGTGCCAGTAAGACAACGGGGTGGGGCTACACCTTC CASKTTGWGYTF
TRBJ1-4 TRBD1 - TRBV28 TGTGCCAGCAGCCTCTCCGGGACAGGCTTTTTCGATGAAAAACTGTTTTTT CASSLSGTGFFDEKLFF
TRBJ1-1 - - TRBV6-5 TGTGCCAGCACCTCTCTGGGGGGGAACACTGAAGCTTTCTTT CASTSLGGNTEAFF
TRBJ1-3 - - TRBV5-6 TGTGCCAGCAGCTTGGTGAGCTCTGGAAACACCATATATTTT CASSLVSSGNTIYF
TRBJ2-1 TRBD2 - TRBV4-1 TGCGCCAGCAGCCAGATGACAGGGAAGGCGGGAGGGCCGAGGAATGAGCAGTTCTTC CASSQMTGKAGGPRNEQFF
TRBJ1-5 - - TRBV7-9 TGTGCCAGCAGCTCAAGTCCAGGGGAGAGTCAGCCCCAGCATTTT CASSSSPGESQPQHF
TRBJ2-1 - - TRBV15 TGTGCCACCAGCAGAGGTGGCAAACCCGGAGATGAGCAGTTCTTC CATSRGGKPGDEQFF
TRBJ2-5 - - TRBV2 TGTGCCAGCAGTGAACCCTTTCAAGAGACCCAGTACTTC CASSEPFQETQYF
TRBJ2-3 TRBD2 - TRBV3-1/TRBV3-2 TGTGCCAGCAGCCCCAACCTGGGGGGGTCGACAGATACGCAGTATTTT CASSPNLGGSTDTQYF
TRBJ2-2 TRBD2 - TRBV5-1 TGCGCCAGCAGCTTGGCCGGGACTAGCGGTACCGGGGAGCTGTTTTTT CASSLAGTSGTGELFF
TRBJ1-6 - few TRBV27 TGTGCCAGCAGTATACGCACAGACGCGTACTCACCCCTCCACTTT CASSIRTDAYSPLHF
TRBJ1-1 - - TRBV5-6 TGTGCCAGCAGCCCACGGTCGGGTTTCGCTGAAGCTTTCTTT CASSPRSGFAEAFF
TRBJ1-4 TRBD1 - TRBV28 TGTGCCAGCAGTAAAACCGGGACAGGGCTTGAAAAACTGTTTTTT CASSKTGTGLEKLFF
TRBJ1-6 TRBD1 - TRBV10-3 TGTGCCATCAGTAGCTTTCGGGACAGGGGAAATTCACCCCTCCACTTT CAISSFRDRGNSPLHF
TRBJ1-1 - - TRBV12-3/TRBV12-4 TGTGCCAGCATCCAGGGGTGGGCTTTCTTT CASIQGWAFF
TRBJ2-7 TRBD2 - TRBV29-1 TGCAGCGTAGTGACTAGCGGGAGCCTTTACGAGCAGTACTTC CSVVTSGSLYEQYF
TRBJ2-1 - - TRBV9 TGTGCCAGCAGCGTAGGCATTAGCTCCTACAATGAGCAGTTCTTC CASSVGISSYNEQFF
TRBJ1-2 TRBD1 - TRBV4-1 TGCGCCAGCAGCCAAGCAGGGGGCAATGACTATGGCTACACCTTC CASSQAGGNDYGYTF
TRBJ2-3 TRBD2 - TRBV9 TGTGCCAGCAGCGTAGGAGTAGCGGGACCCAGGGATACGCAGTATTTT CASSVGVAGPRDTQYF